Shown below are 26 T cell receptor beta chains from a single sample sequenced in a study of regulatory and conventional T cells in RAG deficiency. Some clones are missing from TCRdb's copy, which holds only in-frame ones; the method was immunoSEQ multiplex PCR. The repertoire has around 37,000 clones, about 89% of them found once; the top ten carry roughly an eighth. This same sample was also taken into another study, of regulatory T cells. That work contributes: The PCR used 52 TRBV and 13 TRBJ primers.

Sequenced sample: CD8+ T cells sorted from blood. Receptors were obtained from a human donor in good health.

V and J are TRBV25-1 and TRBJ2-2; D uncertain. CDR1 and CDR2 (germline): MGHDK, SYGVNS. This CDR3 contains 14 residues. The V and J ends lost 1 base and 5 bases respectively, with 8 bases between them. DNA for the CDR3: TGTGCCAGCAGTGAATCCGAGGAAACCGGGGAGCTGTTTTTT. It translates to CASSESEETGELFF.

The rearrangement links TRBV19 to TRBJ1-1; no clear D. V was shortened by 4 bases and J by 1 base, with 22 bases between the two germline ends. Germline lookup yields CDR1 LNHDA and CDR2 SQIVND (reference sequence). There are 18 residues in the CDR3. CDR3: CASSTLALTLEGNTEAFF. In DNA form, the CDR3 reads TGTGCCAGTAGTACGCTCGCCCTGACACTCGAAGGGAACACTGAAGCTTTCTTT.

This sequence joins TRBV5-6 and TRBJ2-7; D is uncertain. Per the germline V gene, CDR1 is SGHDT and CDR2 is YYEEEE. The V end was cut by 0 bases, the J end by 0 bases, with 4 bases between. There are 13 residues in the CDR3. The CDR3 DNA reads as TGTGCCAGCAGCTTGGGCAGCTCCTACGAGCAGTACTTC. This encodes CASSLGSSYEQYF.

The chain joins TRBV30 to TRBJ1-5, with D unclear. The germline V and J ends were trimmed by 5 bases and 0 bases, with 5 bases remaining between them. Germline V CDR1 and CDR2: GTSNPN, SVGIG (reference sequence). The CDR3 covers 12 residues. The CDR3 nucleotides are TGTGCCTGGTCTTATAGCAATCAGCCCCAGCATTTT. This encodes CAWSYSNQPQHF.

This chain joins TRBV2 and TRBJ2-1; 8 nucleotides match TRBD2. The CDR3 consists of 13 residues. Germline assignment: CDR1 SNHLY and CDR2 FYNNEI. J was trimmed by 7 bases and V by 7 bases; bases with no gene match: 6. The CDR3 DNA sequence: TGTGCCAGCAAGGAGCGGGAGCGGAATGAGCAGTTCTTC. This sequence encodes CASKERERNEQFF. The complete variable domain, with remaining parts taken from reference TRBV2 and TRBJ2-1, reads EPEVTQTPSHQVTQMGQEVILRCVPISNHLYFYWYRQILGQKVEFLVSFYNNEISEKSEIFDDQFSVERPDGSNFTLKIRSTKLEDSAMYFCASKERERNEQFFGPGTRLTVL.

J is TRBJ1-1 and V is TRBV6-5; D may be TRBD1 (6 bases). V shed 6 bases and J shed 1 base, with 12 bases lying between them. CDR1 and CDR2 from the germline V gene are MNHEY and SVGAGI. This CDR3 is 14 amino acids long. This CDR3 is CASRAPTGNTEAFF. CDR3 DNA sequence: TGTGCCAGCAGGGCACCGACAGGGAACACTGAAGCTTTCTTT.

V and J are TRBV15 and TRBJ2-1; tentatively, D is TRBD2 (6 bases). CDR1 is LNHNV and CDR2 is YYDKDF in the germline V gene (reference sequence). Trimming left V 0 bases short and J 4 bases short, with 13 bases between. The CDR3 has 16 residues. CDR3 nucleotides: TGTGCCACCAGCAGAGAACTCGGGACTGCTTACAATGAGCAGTTCTTC. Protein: CATSRELGTAYNEQFF.

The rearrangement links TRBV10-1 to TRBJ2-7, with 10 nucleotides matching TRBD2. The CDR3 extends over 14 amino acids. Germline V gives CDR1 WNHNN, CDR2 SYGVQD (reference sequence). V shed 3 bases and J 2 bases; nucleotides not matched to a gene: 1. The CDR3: CASSETSGAYEQYF. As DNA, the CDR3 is TGCGCCAGCAGTGAAACTAGCGGGGCCTACGAGCAGTACTTC.

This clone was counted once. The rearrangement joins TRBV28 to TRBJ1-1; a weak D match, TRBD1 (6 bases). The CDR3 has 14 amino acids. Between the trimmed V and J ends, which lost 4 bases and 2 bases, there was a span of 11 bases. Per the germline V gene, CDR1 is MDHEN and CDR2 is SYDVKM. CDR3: CASSYWTANTEAFF. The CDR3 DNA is TGTGCCAGCAGTTATTGGACAGCTAACACTGAAGCTTTCTTT.

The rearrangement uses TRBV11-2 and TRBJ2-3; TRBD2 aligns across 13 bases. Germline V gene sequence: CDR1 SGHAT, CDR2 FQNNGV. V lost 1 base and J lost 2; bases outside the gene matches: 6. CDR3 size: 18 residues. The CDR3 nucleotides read TGTGCCAGCAGCTTAGGCGCGACTAGCGGGGGGCTCACAGATACGCAGTATTTT. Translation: CASSLGATSGGLTDTQYF.

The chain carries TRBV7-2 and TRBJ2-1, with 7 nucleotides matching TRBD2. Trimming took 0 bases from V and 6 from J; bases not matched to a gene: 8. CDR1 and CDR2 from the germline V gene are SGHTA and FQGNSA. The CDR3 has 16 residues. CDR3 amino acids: CASSLAVPSGRNEQFF. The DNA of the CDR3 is TGTGCCAGCAGCTTAGCGGTACCTAGCGGACGCAATGAGCAGTTCTTC. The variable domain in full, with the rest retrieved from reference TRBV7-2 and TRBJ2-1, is GAGVSQSPSNKVTEKGKDVELRCDPISGHTALYWYRQSLGQGLEFLIYFQGNSAPDKSGLPSDRFSAERTGGSVSTLTIQRTQQEDSAVYLCASSLAVPSGRNEQFFGPGTRLTVL.

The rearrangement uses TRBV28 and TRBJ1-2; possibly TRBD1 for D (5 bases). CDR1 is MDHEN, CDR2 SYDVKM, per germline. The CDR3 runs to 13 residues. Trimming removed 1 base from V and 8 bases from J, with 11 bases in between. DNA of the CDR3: TGTGCCAGCAGTTTATTTTCCAGGGACGGCTACACCTTC. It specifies CASSLFSRDGYTF.

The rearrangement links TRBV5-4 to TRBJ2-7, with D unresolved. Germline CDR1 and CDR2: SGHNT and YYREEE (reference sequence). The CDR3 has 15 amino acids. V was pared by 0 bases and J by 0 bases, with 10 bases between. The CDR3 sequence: CASSLGTMSSYEQYF. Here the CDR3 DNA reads TGTGCCAGCAGCTTGGGAACCATGAGCTCCTACGAGCAGTACTTC.

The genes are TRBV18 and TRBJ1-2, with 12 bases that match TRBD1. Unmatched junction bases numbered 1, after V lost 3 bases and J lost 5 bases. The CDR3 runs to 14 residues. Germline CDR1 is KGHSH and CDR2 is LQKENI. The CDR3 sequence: CASSPGQGAYGYTF. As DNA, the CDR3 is TGTGCCAGCTCACCGGGACAGGGGGCATATGGCTACACCTTC.

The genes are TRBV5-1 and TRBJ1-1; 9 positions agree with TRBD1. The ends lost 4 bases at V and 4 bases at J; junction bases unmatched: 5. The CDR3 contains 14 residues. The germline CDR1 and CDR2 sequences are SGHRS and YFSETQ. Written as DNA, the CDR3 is TGCGCCAGCAGCCAACAGGGGGCTGTCACTGAAGCTTTCTTT. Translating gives CASSQQGAVTEAFF.

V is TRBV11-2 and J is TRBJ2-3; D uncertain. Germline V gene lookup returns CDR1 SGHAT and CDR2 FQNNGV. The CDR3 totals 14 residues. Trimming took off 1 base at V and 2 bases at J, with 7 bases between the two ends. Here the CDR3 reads CASSLVGNTDTQYF. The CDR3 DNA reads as TGTGCCAGCAGCTTAGTGGGAAACACAGATACGCAGTATTTT.

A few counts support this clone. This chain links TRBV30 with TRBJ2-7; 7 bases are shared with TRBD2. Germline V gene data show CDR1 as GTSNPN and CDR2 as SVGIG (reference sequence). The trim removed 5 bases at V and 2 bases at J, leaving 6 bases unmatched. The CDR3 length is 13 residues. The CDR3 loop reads CAWATSETYEQYF. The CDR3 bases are TGTGCCTGGGCCACTAGCGAGACCTACGAGCAGTACTTC. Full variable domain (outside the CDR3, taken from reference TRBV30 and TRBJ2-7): SQTIHQWPATLVQPVGSPLSLECTVEGTSNPNLYWYRQAAGRGLQLLFYSVGIGQISSEVPQNLSASRPQDRQFILSSKKLLLSDSGFYLCAWATSETYEQYFGPGTRLTVT.

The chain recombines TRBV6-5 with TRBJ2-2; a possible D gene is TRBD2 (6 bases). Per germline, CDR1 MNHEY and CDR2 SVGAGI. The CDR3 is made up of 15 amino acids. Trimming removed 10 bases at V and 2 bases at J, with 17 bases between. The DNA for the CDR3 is TGTGCCACGGGGGTAGTTCATTTCAACACCGGGGAGCTGTTTTTT. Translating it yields CATGVVHFNTGELFF.

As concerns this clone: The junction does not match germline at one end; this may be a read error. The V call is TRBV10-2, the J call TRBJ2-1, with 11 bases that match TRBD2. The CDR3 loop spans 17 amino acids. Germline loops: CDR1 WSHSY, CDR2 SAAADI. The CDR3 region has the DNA TGCGCCGGCAGTGACCCTTACCCTAGCGGGAGGTACAATGAGCAGTTCTTC. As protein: CAGSDPYPSGRYNEQFF.

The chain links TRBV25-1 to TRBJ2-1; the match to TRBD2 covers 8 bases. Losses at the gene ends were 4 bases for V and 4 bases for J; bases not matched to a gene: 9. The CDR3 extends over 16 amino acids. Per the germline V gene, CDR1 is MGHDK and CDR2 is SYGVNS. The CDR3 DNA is TGTGCCAGCAGTGGCGCAACTAGCGGAGGATACAATGAGCAGTTCTTC. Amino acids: CASSGATSGGYNEQFF.

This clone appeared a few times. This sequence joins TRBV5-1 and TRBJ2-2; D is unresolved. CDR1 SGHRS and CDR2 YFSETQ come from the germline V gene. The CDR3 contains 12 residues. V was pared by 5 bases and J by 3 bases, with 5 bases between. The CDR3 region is CASRLYTGELFF. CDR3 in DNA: TGCGCCAGCAGACTTTACACCGGGGAGCTGTTTTTT.

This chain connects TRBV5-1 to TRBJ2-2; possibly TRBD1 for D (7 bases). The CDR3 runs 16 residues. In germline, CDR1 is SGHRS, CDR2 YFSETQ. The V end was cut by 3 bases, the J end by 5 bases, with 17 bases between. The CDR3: CASSSIRGERTGELFF. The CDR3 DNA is TGCGCCAGCAGCTCCATCAGGGGGGAAAGAACCGGGGAGCTGTTTTTT.

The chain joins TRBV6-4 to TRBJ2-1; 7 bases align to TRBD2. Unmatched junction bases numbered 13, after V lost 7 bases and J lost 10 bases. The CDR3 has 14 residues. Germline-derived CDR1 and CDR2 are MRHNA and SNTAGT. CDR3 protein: CASTEGGAGDEQFF. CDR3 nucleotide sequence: TGTGCCAGCACCGAGGGAGGGGCGGGCGACGAGCAGTTCTTC.

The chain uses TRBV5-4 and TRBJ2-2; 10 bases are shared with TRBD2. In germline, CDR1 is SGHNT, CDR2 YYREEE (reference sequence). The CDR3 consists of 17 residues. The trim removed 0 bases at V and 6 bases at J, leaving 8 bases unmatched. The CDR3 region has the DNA TGTGCCAGCAGCTTGGACGCTAGCGGGAGCATAGCCGGGGAGCTGTTTTTT. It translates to CASSLDASGSIAGELFF.

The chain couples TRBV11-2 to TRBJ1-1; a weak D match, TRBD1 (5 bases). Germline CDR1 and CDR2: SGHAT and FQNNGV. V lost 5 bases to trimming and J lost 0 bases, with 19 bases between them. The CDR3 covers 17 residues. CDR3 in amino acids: CASSPGRERLLNTEAFF. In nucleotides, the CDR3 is TGTGCCAGCAGCCCGGGGCGGGAGAGGCTCTTGAACACTGAAGCTTTCTTT. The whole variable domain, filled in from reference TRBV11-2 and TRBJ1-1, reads EAGVAQSPRYKIIEKRQSVAFWCNPISGHATLYWYQQILGQGPKLLIQFQNNGVVDDSQLPKDRFSAERLKGVDSTLKIQPAKLEDSAVYLCASSPGRERLLNTEAFFGQGTRLTVV.

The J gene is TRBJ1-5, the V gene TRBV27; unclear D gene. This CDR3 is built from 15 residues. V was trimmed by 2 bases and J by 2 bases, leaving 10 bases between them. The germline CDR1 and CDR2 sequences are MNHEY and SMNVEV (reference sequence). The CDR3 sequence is CASSLDQFGNQPQHF. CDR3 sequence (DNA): TGTGCCAGCAGTTTAGATCAGTTCGGCAATCAGCCCCAGCATTTT.